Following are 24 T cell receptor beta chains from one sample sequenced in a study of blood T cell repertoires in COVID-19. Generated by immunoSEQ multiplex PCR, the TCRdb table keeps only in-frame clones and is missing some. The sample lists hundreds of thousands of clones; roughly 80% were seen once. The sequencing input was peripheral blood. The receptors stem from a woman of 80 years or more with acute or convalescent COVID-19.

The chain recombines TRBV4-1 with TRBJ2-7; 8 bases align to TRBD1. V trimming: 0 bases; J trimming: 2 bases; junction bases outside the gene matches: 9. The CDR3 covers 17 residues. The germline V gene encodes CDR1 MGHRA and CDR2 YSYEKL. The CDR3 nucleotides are TGCGCCAGCAGCCAAGATTGGTCAGGGGGCGCCACCTACGAGCAGTACTTC. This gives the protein CASSQDWSGGATYEQYF.

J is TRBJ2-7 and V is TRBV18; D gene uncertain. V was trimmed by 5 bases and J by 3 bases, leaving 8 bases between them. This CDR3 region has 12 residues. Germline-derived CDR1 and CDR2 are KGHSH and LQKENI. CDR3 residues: CASSMSGYEQYF. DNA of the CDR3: TGTGCCAGCTCAATGTCGGGCTACGAGCAGTACTTC.

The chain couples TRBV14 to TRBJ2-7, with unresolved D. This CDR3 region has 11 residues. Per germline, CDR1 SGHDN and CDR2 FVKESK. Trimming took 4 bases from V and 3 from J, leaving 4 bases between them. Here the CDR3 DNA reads TGTGCCAGCAGCCTCGGCTACGAGCAGTACTTC. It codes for CASSLGYEQYF.

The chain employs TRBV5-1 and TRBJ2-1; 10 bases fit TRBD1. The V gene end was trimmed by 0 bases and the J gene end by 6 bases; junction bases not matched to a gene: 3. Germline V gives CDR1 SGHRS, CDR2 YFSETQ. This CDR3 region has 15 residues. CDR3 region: CASSLDGTGVNEQFF. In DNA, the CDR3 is TGCGCCAGCAGCTTGGATGGGACAGGGGTCAATGAGCAGTTCTTC.

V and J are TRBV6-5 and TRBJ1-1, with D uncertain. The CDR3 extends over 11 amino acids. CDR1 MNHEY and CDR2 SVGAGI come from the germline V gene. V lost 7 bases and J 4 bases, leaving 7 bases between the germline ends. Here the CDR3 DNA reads TGTGCCAGCATTGGAGTCACTGAAGCTTTCTTT. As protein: CASIGVTEAFF.

The CDR3 DNA reads as TGTGCCAGCAGCGCGACAAAGGGACTAGCGGGAGCCCCCTACGAGCAGTACTTC. Protein product: CASSATKGLAGAPYEQYF. The gene calls are TRBV7-8 and TRBJ2-7; 14 bases fit TRBD2. Germline V gene lookup returns CDR1 SGHVS and CDR2 FQNEAQ. The CDR3 extends over 18 amino acids. The V and J ends lost 5 bases and 2 bases, in that order; junction bases with no gene match: 11. Filled out from reference TRBV7-8 and TRBJ2-7, the complete variable domain reads GAGVSQSPRYKVAKRGQDVALRCDPISGHVSLFWYQQALGQGPEFLTYFQNEAQLDKSGLPSDRFFAERPEGSVSTLKIQRTQQEDSAVYLCASSATKGLAGAPYEQYFGPGTRLTVT.

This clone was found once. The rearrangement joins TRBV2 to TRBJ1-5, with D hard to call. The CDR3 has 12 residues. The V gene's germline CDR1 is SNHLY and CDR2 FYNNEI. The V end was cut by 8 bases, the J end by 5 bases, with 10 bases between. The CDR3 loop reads CASGQRDQPQHF. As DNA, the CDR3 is TGTGCCAGCGGGCAGAGAGATCAGCCCCAGCATTTT.

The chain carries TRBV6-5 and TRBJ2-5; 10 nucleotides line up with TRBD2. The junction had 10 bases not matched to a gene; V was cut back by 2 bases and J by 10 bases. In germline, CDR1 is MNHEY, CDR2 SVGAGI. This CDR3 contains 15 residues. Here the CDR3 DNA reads TGTGCCAGCAGTTACACCACTAGCGGGGCCGGGGACCAGTACTTC. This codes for CASSYTTSGAGDQYF.

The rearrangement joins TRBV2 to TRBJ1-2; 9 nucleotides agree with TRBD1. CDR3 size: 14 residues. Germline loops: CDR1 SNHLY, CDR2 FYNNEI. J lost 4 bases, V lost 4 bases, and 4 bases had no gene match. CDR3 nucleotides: TGTGCCAGCAGTGTACAGGGGGCTTTCTATGGCTACACCTTC. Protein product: CASSVQGAFYGYTF.

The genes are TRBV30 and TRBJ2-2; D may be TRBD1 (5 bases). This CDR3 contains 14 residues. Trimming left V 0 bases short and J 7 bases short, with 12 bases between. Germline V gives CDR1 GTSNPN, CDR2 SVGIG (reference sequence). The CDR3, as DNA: TGTGCCTGGAGTGTACCAGGGTTTGGCGGGGAGCTGTTTTTT. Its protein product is CAWSVPGFGGELFF.

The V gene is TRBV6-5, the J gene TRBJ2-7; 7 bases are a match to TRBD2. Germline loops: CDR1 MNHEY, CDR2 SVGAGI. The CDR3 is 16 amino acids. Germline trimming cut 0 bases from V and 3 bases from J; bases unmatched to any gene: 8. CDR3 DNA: TGTGCCAGCAGTTACTCTCGGGGACTACCCCACTACGAGCAGTACTTC. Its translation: CASSYSRGLPHYEQYF.

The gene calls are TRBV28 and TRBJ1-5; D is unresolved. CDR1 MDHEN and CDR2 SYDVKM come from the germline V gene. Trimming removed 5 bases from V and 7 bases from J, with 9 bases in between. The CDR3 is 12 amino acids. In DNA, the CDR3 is TGTGCCAGCAGTGGAGGTGGCCAGCCCCAGCATTTT. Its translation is CASSGGGQPQHF. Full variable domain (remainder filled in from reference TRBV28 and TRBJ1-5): DVKVTQSSRYLVKRTGEKVFLECVQDMDHENMFWYRQDPGLGLRLIYFSYDVKMKEKGDIPEGYSVSREKKERFSLILESASTNQTSMYLCASSGGGQPQHFGDGTRLSIL.

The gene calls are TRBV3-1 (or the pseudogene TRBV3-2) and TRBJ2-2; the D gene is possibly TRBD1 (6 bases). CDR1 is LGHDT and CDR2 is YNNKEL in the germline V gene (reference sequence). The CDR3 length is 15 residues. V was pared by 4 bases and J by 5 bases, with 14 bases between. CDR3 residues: CASSLGQPGTGELFF. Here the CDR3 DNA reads TGTGCCAGCAGCCTTGGACAGCCAGGGACCGGGGAGCTGTTTTTT.

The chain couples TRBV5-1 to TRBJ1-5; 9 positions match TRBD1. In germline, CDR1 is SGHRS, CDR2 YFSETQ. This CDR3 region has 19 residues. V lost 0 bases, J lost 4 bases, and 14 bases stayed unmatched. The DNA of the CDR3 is TGCGCCAGCAGCTTGGGAACGGGACAGGGACAAAATAGGAATCAGCCCCAGCATTTT. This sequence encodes CASSLGTGQGQNRNQPQHF.

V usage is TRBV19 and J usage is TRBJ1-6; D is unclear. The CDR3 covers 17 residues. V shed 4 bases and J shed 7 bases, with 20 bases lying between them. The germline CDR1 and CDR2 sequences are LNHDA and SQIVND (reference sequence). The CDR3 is CASSTGGSEFANSPLHF. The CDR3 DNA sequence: TGTGCCAGTAGTACGGGTGGGTCAGAATTTGCAAATTCACCCCTCCACTTT.

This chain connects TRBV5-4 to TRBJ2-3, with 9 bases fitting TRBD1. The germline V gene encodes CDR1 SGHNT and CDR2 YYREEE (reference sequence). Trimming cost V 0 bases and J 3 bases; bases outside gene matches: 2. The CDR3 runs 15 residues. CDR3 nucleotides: TGTGCCAGCAGCTTGGAGGGACAGGGAACAGATACGCAGTATTTT. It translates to CASSLEGQGTDTQYF.

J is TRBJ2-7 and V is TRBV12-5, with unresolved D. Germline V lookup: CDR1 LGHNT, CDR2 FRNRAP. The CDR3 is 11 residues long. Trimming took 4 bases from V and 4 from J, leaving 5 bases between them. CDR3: CASGSMYEQYF. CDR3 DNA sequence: TGTGCTAGTGGTTCCATGTACGAGCAGTACTTC.

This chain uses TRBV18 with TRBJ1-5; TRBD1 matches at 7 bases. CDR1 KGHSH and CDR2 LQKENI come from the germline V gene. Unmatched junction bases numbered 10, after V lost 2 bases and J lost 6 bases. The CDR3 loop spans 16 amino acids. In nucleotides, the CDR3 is TGTGCCAGCTCACCAAACGCGACAGGGATAAGTCAGCCCCAGCATTTT. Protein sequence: CASSPNATGISQPQHF.

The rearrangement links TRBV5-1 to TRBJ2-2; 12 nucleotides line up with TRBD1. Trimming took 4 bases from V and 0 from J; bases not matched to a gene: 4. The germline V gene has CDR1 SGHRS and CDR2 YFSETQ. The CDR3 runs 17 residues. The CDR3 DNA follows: TGCGCCAGCAGCCGTGGGACAGGGGGCACGAACACCGGGGAGCTGTTTTTT. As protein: CASSRGTGGTNTGELFF. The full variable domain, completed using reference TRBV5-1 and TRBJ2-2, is KAGVTQTPRYLIKTRGQQVTLSCSPISGHRSVSWYQQTPGQGLQFLFEYFSETQRNKGNFPGRFSGRQFSNSRSEMNVSTLELGDSALYLCASSRGTGGTNTGELFFGEGSRLTVL.

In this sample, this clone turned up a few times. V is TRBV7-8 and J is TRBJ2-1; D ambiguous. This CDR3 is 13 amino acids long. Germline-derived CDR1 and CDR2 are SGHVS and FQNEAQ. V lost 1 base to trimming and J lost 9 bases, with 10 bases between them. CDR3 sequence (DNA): TGTGCCAGCAGCTTAGAAACAGACATTGAGCAGTTCTTC. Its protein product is CASSLETDIEQFF. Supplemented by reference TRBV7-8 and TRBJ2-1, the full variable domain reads GAGVSQSPRYKVAKRGQDVALRCDPISGHVSLFWYQQALGQGPEFLTYFQNEAQLDKSGLPSDRFFAERPEGSVSTLKIQRTQQEDSAVYLCASSLETDIEQFFGPGTRLTVL.

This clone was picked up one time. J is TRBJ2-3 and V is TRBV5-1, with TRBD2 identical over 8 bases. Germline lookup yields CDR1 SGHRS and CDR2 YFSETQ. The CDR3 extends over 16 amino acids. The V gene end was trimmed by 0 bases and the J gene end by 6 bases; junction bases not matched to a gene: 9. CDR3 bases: TGCGCCAGCAGCTTGGAGCTGGCGGGGGGCTTCGATACGCAGTATTTT. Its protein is CASSLELAGGFDTQYF.

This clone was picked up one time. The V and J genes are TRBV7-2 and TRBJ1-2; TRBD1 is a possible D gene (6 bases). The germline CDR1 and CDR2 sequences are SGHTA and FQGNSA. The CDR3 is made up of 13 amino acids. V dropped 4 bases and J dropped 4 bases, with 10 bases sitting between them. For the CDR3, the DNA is TGTGCCAGCAGCTCCCCGGACAGCTATGGCTACACCTTC. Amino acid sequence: CASSSPDSYGYTF. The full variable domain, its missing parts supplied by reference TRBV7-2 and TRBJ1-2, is GAGVSQSPSNKVTEKGKDVELRCDPISGHTALYWYRQSLGQGLEFLIYFQGNSAPDKSGLPSDRFSAERTGGSVSTLTIQRTQQEDSAVYLCASSSPDSYGYTFGSGTRLTVV.

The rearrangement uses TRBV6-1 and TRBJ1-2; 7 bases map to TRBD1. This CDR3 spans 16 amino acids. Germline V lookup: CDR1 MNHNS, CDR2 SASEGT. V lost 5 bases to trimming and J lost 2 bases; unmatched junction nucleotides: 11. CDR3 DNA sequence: TGTGCCAGCAGTCAAGTTTGGACAGGCGGAAACTATGGCTACACCTTC. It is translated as CASSQVWTGGNYGYTF.

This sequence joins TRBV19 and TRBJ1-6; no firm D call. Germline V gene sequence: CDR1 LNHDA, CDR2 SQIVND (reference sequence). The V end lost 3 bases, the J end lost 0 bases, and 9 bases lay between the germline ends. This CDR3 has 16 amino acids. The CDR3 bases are TGTGCCAGTAGTATGGTGGCAAGCTCCTATAATTCACCCCTCCACTTT. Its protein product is CASSMVASSYNSPLHF.